Following are 8 T cell receptor beta chains from one sample sequenced in a study of blood T cell repertoires in COVID-19. Clones were read by immunoSEQ multiplex PCR, and TCRdb kept only the in-frame ones, dropping some. The data contain 100,000 to 150,000 clones, approximately 81% of them seen just once; the ten biggest clones take up 30% to 45%. Input material: peripheral blood. These TCRs come from a man aged 35 to 55 with active or convalescent COVID-19.

This clone was counted a single time. V is TRBV28 and J is TRBJ1-2; the match to TRBD1 covers 7 bases. This CDR3 contains 14 residues. CDR1 and CDR2 (germline): MDHEN, SYDVKM. V lost 5 bases, J lost 2 bases, and 5 bases stayed unmatched. As DNA, the CDR3 is TGTGCCAGCAGTCTAAGACAGGGAAACTATGGCTACACCTTC. Amino acid sequence: CASSLRQGNYGYTF.

This clone was counted once. The rearrangement uses TRBV19 and TRBJ2-3; possible D gene TRBD1, 6 bases. The CDR3 contains 17 residues. Between the trimmed V and J ends, which lost 6 bases and 8 bases, there was a span of 27 bases. Germline V lookup: CDR1 LNHDA, CDR2 SQIVND (reference sequence). CDR3 residues: CASSKWQGPGESSTQYF. The DNA for the CDR3 is TGTGCCAGTAGCAAATGGCAGGGTCCAGGGGAAAGTAGTACGCAGTATTTT.

This chain joins TRBV27 and TRBJ1-5; 7 positions agree with TRBD1. CDR3 size: 16 residues. V shed 5 bases and J 5 bases; nucleotides not matched to a gene: 12. Germline CDR1 and CDR2: MNHEY and SMNVEV (reference sequence). DNA of the CDR3: TGTGCCAGCAGTGCCATGGACAGGCTATCCGATCAGCCCCAGCATTTT. Its translation: CASSAMDRLSDQPQHF.

This chain connects TRBV30 to TRBJ1-4; 7 positions match TRBD1. Germline V gene sequence: CDR1 GTSNPN, CDR2 SVGIG (reference sequence). This CDR3 is 15 amino acids long. The ends lost 2 bases at V and 2 bases at J; junction bases unmatched: 5. For the CDR3, the DNA is TGTGCCTGGAGTCCGATACAGGGGACTAATGAAAAACTGTTTTTT. It is translated as CAWSPIQGTNEKLFF.

V and J are TRBV19 and TRBJ2-1; D gene ambiguous. Germline CDR1 and CDR2: LNHDA and SQIVND (reference sequence). The CDR3 consists of 13 residues. Trimming left V 5 bases short and J 7 bases short, with 12 bases between. The CDR3 spells CASSPDSRNEQFF. For the CDR3, the DNA is TGTGCCAGTAGTCCTGACTCGAGGAATGAGCAGTTCTTC.

This clone was counted between two and nine times. This sequence joins TRBV24-1 and TRBJ1-2; D unclear. The CDR3 spans 13 residues. Trimming left V 6 bases short and J 0 bases short, with 7 bases between. CDR1 is KGHDR and CDR2 is SFDVKD in the germline V gene. In DNA, the CDR3 is TGTGCCACCAGTCCTCGTACTAACTATGGCTACACCTTC. Translating gives CATSPRTNYGYTF.

This clone was detected only once. V is TRBV28 and J is TRBJ1-1; D may be TRBD1 (5 bases). Germline lookup yields CDR1 MDHEN and CDR2 SYDVKM. V lost 7 bases and J lost 1, with 13 bases in between. The CDR3 is 14 residues long. CDR3 nucleotide sequence: TGTGCCAGCATCCTCAGGGTGCAGAACACTGAAGCTTTCTTT. This codes for CASILRVQNTEAFF.

The chain is built from TRBV2 and TRBJ1-1, with 9 bases fitting TRBD1. J lost 11 bases, V lost 7 bases, and 5 bases had no gene match. Per germline, CDR1 SNHLY and CDR2 FYNNEI. The CDR3 runs 11 residues. The CDR3 sequence: CASTGQGRAFF. The CDR3 nucleotides are TGTGCCAGCACTGGACAGGGGAGGGCTTTCTTT.